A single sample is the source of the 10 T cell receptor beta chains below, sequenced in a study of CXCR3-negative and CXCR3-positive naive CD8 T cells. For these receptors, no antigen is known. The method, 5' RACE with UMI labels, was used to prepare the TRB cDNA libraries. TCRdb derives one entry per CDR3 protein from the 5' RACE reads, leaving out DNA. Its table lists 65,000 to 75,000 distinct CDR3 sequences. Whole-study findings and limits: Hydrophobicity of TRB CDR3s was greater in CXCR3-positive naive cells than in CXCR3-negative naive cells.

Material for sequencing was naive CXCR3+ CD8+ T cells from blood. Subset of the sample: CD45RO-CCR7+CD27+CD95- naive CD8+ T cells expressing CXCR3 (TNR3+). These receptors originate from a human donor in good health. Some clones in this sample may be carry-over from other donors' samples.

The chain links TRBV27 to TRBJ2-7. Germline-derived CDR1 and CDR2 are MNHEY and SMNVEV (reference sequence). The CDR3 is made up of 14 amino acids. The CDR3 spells CASRPRPPSYEQYF.

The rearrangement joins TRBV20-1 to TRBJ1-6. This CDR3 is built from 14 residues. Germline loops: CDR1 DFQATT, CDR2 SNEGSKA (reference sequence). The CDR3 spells CSARGTGYNSPLHF.

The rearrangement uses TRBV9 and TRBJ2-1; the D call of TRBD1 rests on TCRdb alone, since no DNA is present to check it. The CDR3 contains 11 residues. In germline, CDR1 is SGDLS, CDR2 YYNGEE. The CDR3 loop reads CASMGHNEQFF. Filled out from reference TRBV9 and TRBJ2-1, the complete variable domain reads DSGVTQTPKHLITATGQRVTLRCSPRSGDLSVYWYQQSLDQGLQFLIQYYNGEERAKGNILERFSAQQFPDLHSELNLSSLELGDSALYFCASMGHNEQFFGPGTRLTVL.

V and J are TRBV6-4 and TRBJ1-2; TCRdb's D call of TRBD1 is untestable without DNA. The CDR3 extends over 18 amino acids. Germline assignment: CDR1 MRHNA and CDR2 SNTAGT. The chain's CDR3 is CASSDDPSTGSPMDGYTF.

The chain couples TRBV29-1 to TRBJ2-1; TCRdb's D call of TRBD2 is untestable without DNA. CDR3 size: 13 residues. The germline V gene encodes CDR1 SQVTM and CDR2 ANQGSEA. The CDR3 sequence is CSAEGGLYNEQFF.

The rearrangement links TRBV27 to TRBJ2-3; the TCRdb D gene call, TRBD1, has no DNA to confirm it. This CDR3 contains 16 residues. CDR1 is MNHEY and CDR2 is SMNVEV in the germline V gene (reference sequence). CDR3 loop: CASNPGTVPWADTQYF.

CDR3 residues: CASSAGQNYNQPQHF. The rearrangement joins TRBV9 to TRBJ1-5; TCRdb's D call, TRBD1, is unchecked because there is no DNA. Germline loops: CDR1 SGDLS, CDR2 YYNGEE. The CDR3 consists of 15 residues. Full variable domain (outside the CDR3, taken from reference TRBV9 and TRBJ1-5): DSGVTQTPKHLITATGQRVTLRCSPRSGDLSVYWYQQSLDQGLQFLIQYYNGEERAKGNILERFSAQQFPDLHSELNLSSLELGDSALYFCASSAGQNYNQPQHFGDGTRLSIL.

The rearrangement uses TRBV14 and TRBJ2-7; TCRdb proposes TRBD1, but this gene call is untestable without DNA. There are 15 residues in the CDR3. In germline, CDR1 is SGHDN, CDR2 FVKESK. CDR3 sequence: CASSQERIPLTEQYF.

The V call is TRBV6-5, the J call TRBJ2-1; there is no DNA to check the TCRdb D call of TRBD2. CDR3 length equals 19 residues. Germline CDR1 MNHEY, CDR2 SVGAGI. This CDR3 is CASSYVGRRTSGGWGEQFF.

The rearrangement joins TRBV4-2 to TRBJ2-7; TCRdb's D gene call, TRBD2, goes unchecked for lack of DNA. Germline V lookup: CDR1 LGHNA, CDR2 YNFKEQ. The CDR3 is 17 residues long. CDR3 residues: CASSEMVGTSGSYEQYF.